Following are 2 T cell receptor beta chains from one sample sequenced in a study of cytomegalovirus exposure and HLA in healthy donors (dated by TCRdb to the late 2010s). Libraries were constructed by the immunoSEQ multiplex PCR assay. The multiplex PCR relied on a mix of 60 forward primers for TCR Vbeta segments and 13 reverse primers for TCR Jbeta segments. TCRdb's version of the immuneACCESS table is confined to in-frame rearrangements and falls short of the full clone set. An unresolved V gene accounts for under half of the shortfall where checked; the remainder is of unknown origin. Across this sample there are 150,000 or so clones, with almost 80% seen only once. Jointly, the top ten make up 0.5% to 0.85% of the sample. Source material: PBMCs. The receptor source for this set is a male donor in good health and CMV-seronegative.

This sequence joins TRBV19 and TRBJ2-5, with 8 bases identical to TRBD1. The length of the CDR3 is 16 residues. The V gene's germline CDR1 is LNHDA and CDR2 SQIVND (reference sequence). V gave up 5 bases and J gave up 1 base; unmatched junction bases: 9. The CDR3 region has the DNA TGTGCCAGTAGTCTCGGACAGGGAAGCGGCCAAGAGACCCAGTACTTC. Protein product: CASSLGQGSGQETQYF.

The chain recombines TRBV7-3 with TRBJ2-1; 8 bases are a match to TRBD2. This CDR3 has 15 amino acids. V was pared by 6 bases and J by 3 bases, with 7 bases of the junction left unmatched. Germline CDR1 and CDR2: SGHTA and FQGTGA. CDR3 loop: CASSRAGVNYNEQFF. In nucleotides, the CDR3 is TGTGCCAGCAGTAGAGCGGGAGTGAACTACAATGAGCAGTTCTTC.